This T cell receptor (beta chain) was recovered during a study of glioma-infiltrating T cells. As to this clonotype: A much bigger clone sits one base away, suggesting this may be a read error.

The CDR3 has 15 amino acids. Germline CDR1 and CDR2: LGHNA and YSLEER. TCR alpha and beta CDR3 regions were amplified from RNA using iRepertoire nested multiplex PCR. TCRdb redid the calling of the multiplex PCR reads with MiXCR, one entry per CDR3 protein. This table holds about 110,000 distinct CDR3 sequences, 20% to 25% found once. The rearrangement links TRBV4-3 to TRBJ2-7; D is unresolved. The sequencing input was glioma tissue, nonneoplastic brain tissue, or PBMCs (not recorded which). The sequence was obtained from a human donor with low-grade glioma or glioblastoma, undergoing nonglioma brain surgery, or in good health (not recorded which). CDR3: CASSQFRASSYGQYF. CDR3 DNA sequence: TGCGCCAGCAGCCAGTTTCGGGCGTCCTCCTACGGGCAGTACTTC.